The 20 T cell receptor beta chains below were found in one sample sequenced in a study of CD8 T cells in ankylosing spondylitis. TCRdb itself ran the 5' RACE reads through MiXCR, one entry per CDR3 protein. The sample holds 150,000 to 200,000 distinct CDR3 sequences, around 32% seen once. The specimen was synovial fluid, either unsorted or a sorted T cell fraction (not recorded which). These receptors all stem from a male donor with ankylosing spondylitis.

J is TRBJ2-3 and V is TRBV6-5, with TRBD2 matching 11 bases. This CDR3 spans 15 amino acids. The germline V gene encodes CDR1 MNHEY and CDR2 SVGAGI. Losses at the gene ends were 2 bases for V and 4 bases for J; bases not matched to a gene: 2. CDR3 amino acids: CASSYGGLAADTQYF. The CDR3 coding sequence is TGTGCCAGCAGTTACGGGGGACTAGCGGCAGATACGCAGTATTTT.

The J gene is TRBJ1-3, the V gene TRBV11-1; TRBD1 might be the D (6 bases). V was pared by 7 bases and J by 2 bases, with 24 bases between. The CDR3 totals 18 residues. Germline V gives CDR1 SGHAT, CDR2 FQDESV (reference sequence). In nucleotides, the CDR3 is TGTGCCAGCAACCAAGCGGGGGGCAAAGCGTCCGCTGGAAACACCATATATTTT. Translated, it gives CASNQAGGKASAGNTIYF.

The rearrangement links TRBV20-1 to TRBJ1-2, with 7 bases that match TRBD1. Germline V gene sequence: CDR1 DFQATT, CDR2 SNEGSKA (reference sequence). V was pared by 5 bases and J by 0 bases, with 15 bases of the junction left unmatched. The CDR3 is made up of 17 amino acids. In DNA, the CDR3 is TGCAGTGCTTCCCCGGGACAGAACAGTCTAACTAACTATGGCTACACCTTC. It yields the protein CSASPGQNSLTNYGYTF.

In its sample, this clonotype was seen many times. The chain combines TRBV12-3 or TRBV12-4 with TRBJ2-3; 8 nucleotides align to TRBD1. The CDR3 contains 15 residues. V lost 3 bases and J lost 5; bases outside the gene matches: 7. As DNA, the CDR3 is TGTGCCAGCAGTTTCCGACAGGGGTCGGAAGATACGCAGTATTTT. This codes for CASSFRQGSEDTQYF.

V and J are TRBV7-2 and TRBJ1-2; TRBD1 aligns across 7 bases. The germline gives CDR1 SGHTA, CDR2 FQGNSA. This CDR3 has 17 residues. V gave up 6 bases and J gave up 3 bases; unmatched junction bases: 16. Here the CDR3 DNA reads TGTGCCAGCAGAATCGGGGGACAGTGGGCGGGGGACTATGGCTACACCTTC. Encoded protein: CASRIGGQWAGDYGYTF.

Ten or more counts support this clonotype. V gene TRBV29-1 combines with J gene TRBJ1-2, with 10 bases identical to TRBD1. Germline V gene data show CDR1 as SQVTM and CDR2 as ANQGSEA. This CDR3 has 12 residues. V was pared by 5 bases and J by 6 bases, with 3 bases of the junction left unmatched. The CDR3 reads CSVFGTGDGYTF. CDR3 DNA sequence: TGCAGCGTTTTTGGGACAGGGGATGGCTACACCTTC.

This rearrangement joins TRBV24-1 to TRBJ2-2; the D is unclear. The CDR3 totals 15 residues. The V gene's germline CDR1 is KGHDR and CDR2 SFDVKD. V was trimmed by 0 bases and J by 1 base, leaving 5 bases between them. The CDR3 DNA is TGTGCCACCAGTGATTTGACCCTGAACACCGGGGAGCTGTTTTTT. As protein: CATSDLTLNTGELFF.

CDR3 in amino acids: CASSQEGLPTDTQYF. The CDR3 region has the DNA TGCGCCAGCAGCCAAGAGGGGCTCCCCACAGATACGCAGTATTTT. The chain joins TRBV4-3 to TRBJ2-3; a possible D gene is TRBD1 (5 bases). With 0 bases removed from V and 2 bases from J, the gap between germline ends came to 9 bases. CDR1 and CDR2 from the germline V gene are LGHNA and YSLEER. CDR3 size: 15 residues.

This clonotype was detected many times. The CDR3 is CASSFVRGSSGANVLTF. DNA for the CDR3: TGTGCCAGCAGCTTTGTGCGGGGAAGCTCTGGGGCCAACGTCCTGACTTTC. The J gene is TRBJ2-6, the V gene TRBV7-2, with D perhaps matching TRBD2 (6 bases). CDR3 length equals 17 residues. Germline V gene lookup returns CDR1 SGHTA and CDR2 FQGNSA. V was cut by 3 bases and J by 0 bases, with 12 bases left in between. The whole variable domain, remainder taken from reference TRBV7-2 and TRBJ2-6, is GAGVSQSPSNKVTEKGKDVELRCDPISGHTALYWYRQSLGQGLEFLIYFQGNSAPDKSGLPSDRFSAERTGGSVSTLTIQRTQQEDSAVYLCASSFVRGSSGANVLTFGAGSRLTVL.

This clonotype has a handful of counts. The chain links TRBV27 to TRBJ1-2; D is perhaps TRBD1 (5 bases). The CDR3 sequence is 14 residues long. Trimming left V 3 bases short and J 0 bases short, with 8 bases between. The germline V gene has CDR1 MNHEY and CDR2 SMNVEV (reference sequence). CDR3 nucleotides: TGTGCCAGCAGTTTGGAGGGGTCTAACTATGGCTACACCTTC. Protein: CASSLEGSNYGYTF.

This chain connects TRBV27 to TRBJ2-7, with 10 bases identical to TRBD1. Trimming at V came to 5 bases and at J to 3 bases, leaving 7 bases not matched to a gene. Germline V lookup: CDR1 MNHEY, CDR2 SMNVEV (reference sequence). This CDR3 is built from 15 residues. CDR3 amino acids: CASSGGTGVYYEQYF. In nucleotides, the CDR3 is TGTGCCAGCAGTGGAGGGACAGGGGTTTACTACGAGCAGTACTTC.

This clonotype was detected ten times or more. The junction differs from germline at one of its ends, possibly a read error. The gene calls are TRBV7-2 and TRBJ2-3; D is perhaps TRBD2 (5 bases). The germline CDR1 and CDR2 sequences are SGHTA and FQGNSA. The CDR3 runs to 14 residues. In DNA form, the CDR3 reads TGCGCCAGCAGCTTTGGCGGGAGCACAGATACGCAGTATTTT. Protein: CASSFGGSTDTQYF.

This rearrangement joins TRBV20-1 to TRBJ1-5, with a possible D match to TRBD1 (5 bases). Germline V CDR1 and CDR2: DFQATT, SNEGSKA (reference sequence). With 0 bases removed from V and 2 bases from J, the gap between germline ends came to 11 bases. The CDR3 runs 15 residues. The CDR3 loop reads CSARDRRGRNQPQHF. In nucleotides, the CDR3 is TGCAGTGCTAGAGATCGAAGGGGCCGCAATCAGCCCCAGCATTTT.

The chain uses TRBV20-1 and TRBJ1-2; tentative D call: TRBD1 (5 bases). The CDR3 has 12 amino acids. Germline-derived CDR1 and CDR2 are DFQATT and SNEGSKA (reference sequence). The germline V and J ends were trimmed by 0 bases and 8 bases, with 10 bases remaining between them. For the CDR3, the DNA is TGCAGTGCTAGAGATCGGGGGTTCGGCTACACCTTC. The encoded protein is CSARDRGFGYTF.

This chain connects TRBV20-1 to TRBJ1-6; D unclear. The V gene lost 3 bases and the J gene lost 6 bases, with 6 bases spanning the gap. The germline V gene has CDR1 DFQATT and CDR2 SNEGSKA (reference sequence). There are 12 residues in the CDR3. CDR3 in amino acids: CSARASNSPLHF. The CDR3 coding sequence is TGCAGTGCTAGGGCAAGTAATTCACCCCTCCACTTT.

This chain connects TRBV18 to TRBJ2-3; D is unresolved. CDR1 is KGHSH, CDR2 LQKENI, per germline. This CDR3 region has 11 residues. Trimming left V 5 bases short and J 2 bases short, with 2 bases between. The CDR3 DNA sequence: TGTGCCAGCTCAGCCACAGATACGCAGTATTTT. Protein: CASSATDTQYF.

This clonotype was detected a few times. V and J are TRBV6-5 and TRBJ1-5; no definite D call. V gave up 2 bases and J gave up 0 bases, with 5 bases separating them. Germline CDR1 MNHEY, CDR2 SVGAGI. The CDR3 loop spans 14 amino acids. The CDR3 spells CASSYAGSNQPQHF. The CDR3 DNA sequence: TGTGCCAGCAGTTACGCGGGTAGCAATCAGCCCCAGCATTTT.

Only a few counts were recorded for this clonotype. The chain combines TRBV18 with TRBJ1-5; no firm D call. The CDR3 totals 15 residues. The V end was cut by 3 bases, the J end by 7 bases, with 16 bases between. Germline V gene sequence: CDR1 KGHSH, CDR2 LQKENI. As DNA, the CDR3 is TGTGCCAGCTCACCGACGTCGTTTGTCGGGCAGCCCCAGCATTTT. Translation gives CASSPTSFVGQPQHF.

The chain has TRBV12-3 or TRBV12-4 and TRBJ2-7; no definite D call. This CDR3 has 14 amino acids. The V and J ends lost 2 bases and 2 bases respectively, with 10 bases between them. The CDR3 coding sequence is TGTGCCAGCAGTTTACTTAGGGTCCCCTACGAGCAGTACTTC. Amino acid sequence: CASSLLRVPYEQYF.

This clonotype occurred a few times. V usage is TRBV5-1 and J usage is TRBJ1-2; 10 positions match TRBD1. Looked up from germline, CDR1 is SGHRS and CDR2 is YFSETQ. V was clipped by 3 bases and J by 4 bases; unmatched bases: 6. The length of the CDR3 is 15 residues. In DNA form, the CDR3 reads TGCGCCAGCAGCTCGACAGGGGGCCGGAGCTATGGCTACACCTTC. It encodes CASSSTGGRSYGYTF.